This T cell receptor (beta chain) was captured in a study of blood T cell repertoires in COVID-19. Whole-study context: The origin of the acute and convalescent COVID-19 samples was the United States, Italy and Spain. Sample material is recorded as cDNA or gDNA derived from T cells, B-cell-depleted T cells, or PBMCs.

This CDR3 spans 14 amino acids. Per germline, CDR1 LNHDA and CDR2 SQIVND (reference sequence). The V end was cut by 4 bases, the J end by 3 bases, with 9 bases between. Original processing notes: Quantification of nucleated cells was approximated via reference gene primer amplification. Method: immunoSEQ multiplex PCR; TCRdb's copy keeps in-frame clones and lacks some. D and trimming were read from the DNA, whereas the V and J calls and clone size are those reported in that table. The sample yields approximately 50,000 clones, around four fifths seen once. The chain carries TRBV19 and TRBJ2-2; the D is unclear. Input material: peripheral blood. This TCR was recovered from a human donor in a cohort sampled during active COVID-19. CDR3 DNA sequence: TGTGCCAGTAGTAATATAGCAGACACCGGGGAGCTGTTTTTT. Its translation: CASSNIADTGELFF. The full variable domain, rest sourced from reference TRBV19 and TRBJ2-2, is DGGITQSPKYLFRKEGQNVTLSCEQNLNHDAMYWYRQDPGQGLRLIYYSQIVNDFQKGDIAEGYSVSREKKESFPLTVTSAQKNPTAFYLCASSNIADTGELFFGEGSRLTVL.